This TCR beta chain was profiled in a study of blood T cell repertoires in COVID-19. Study overall: Spain, Italy and the United States supplied samples that represented acute and convalescent COVID-19. The analysed material was cDNA or gDNA that came from T cells, B-cell-depleted T cells, or PBMCs.

Original handling: Nucleated cell number was recorded as an estimate derived from reference gene primer amplification. Libraries were prepared by immunoSEQ multiplex PCR; TCRdb keeps only in-frame clonotypes and omits some of them. That table supplies the V and J calls and clone size; D and trimming were determined from the DNA. The sample comprises approximately 52,000 clones, approximately 90% of which are singletons, and around an eighth rests with the top ten. The length of the CDR3 is 14 residues. The V gene end was trimmed by 8 bases and the J gene end by 5 bases; junction bases not matched to a gene: 12. Germline V gene data show CDR1 as MNHEY and CDR2 as SVGAGI.

The rearrangement joins TRBV6-5 to TRBJ2-7; 7 nucleotides match TRBD2. This receptor was taken from a human donor with active COVID-19. The donor label of this sample is uncertain. The sample was peripheral blood. The CDR3 loop is CASVYGGRGNEQYF. DNA of the CDR3: TGTGCCAGCGTGTACGGCGGGAGAGGAAACGAGCAGTACTTC.